A single sample gave rise to the 5 T cell receptor beta chains below, sequenced in a study of T cells after yellow fever vaccination. TCRdb reprocessed the 5' RACE reads with MiXCR, giving one entry per CDR3 protein. The sample yields 300,000 to 350,000 distinct CDR3 sequences, approximately 8% seen once. This specimen consisted of PBMCs, obtained roughly seven weeks after the first yellow fever vaccination. The receptors were gathered from a man aged 18 to 35 who received the YFV17D yellow fever vaccine.

The V and J genes are TRBV12-3 or TRBV12-4 and TRBJ2-7; the match to TRBD1 covers 8 bases. The CDR3 spans 12 residues. Trimming took 6 bases from V and 6 from J; bases not matched to a gene: 4. The CDR3 protein is CASSPTGGEQYV. The DNA of the CDR3 is TGTGCCAGCAGCCCTACAGGGGGCGAGCAGTACGTC.

CDR3 loop: CASSARSITDTQYF. CDR3 DNA: TGCGCCAGCAGCGCCAGATCGATCACAGATACGCAGTATTTT. The V call is TRBV4-3, the J call TRBJ2-3; D is uncertain. Trimming left V 5 bases short and J 2 bases short, with 11 bases between. In germline, CDR1 is LGHNA, CDR2 YSLEER. CDR3 size: 14 residues.

V usage is TRBV4-1 and J usage is TRBJ2-2; no clear D. In germline, CDR1 is MGHRA, CDR2 YSYEKL. The CDR3 runs 12 residues. The ends were cut back, 5 bases at V and 8 bases at J, with 9 bases in the middle. DNA of the CDR3: TGCGCCAGCAGCTTCTTATTGGGGGAGCTGTTTTTT. Residues: CASSFLLGELFF.

There are a few counts of this clonotype. The rearrangement links TRBV6-1 to TRBJ2-1; TRBD1 aligns across 9 bases. The ends lost 6 bases at V and 2 bases at J; junction bases unmatched: 5. Germline lookup yields CDR1 MNHNS and CDR2 SASEGT. The CDR3 sequence is 15 residues long. The CDR3 region is CASRGQGTTYNEQFF. The CDR3 DNA reads as TGTGCCAGCAGGGGACAGGGAACAACCTACAATGAGCAGTTCTTC.

The rearrangement uses TRBV7-2 and TRBJ1-3; D not resolved. Germline V CDR1 and CDR2: SGHTA, FQGNSA. CDR3 length: 15 residues. Trimming left V 1 base short and J 0 bases short, with 7 bases between. The DNA of the CDR3 is TGTGCCAGCAGCTTAGGGGTGAACTCTGGAAACACCATATATTTT. Its protein product is CASSLGVNSGNTIYF.